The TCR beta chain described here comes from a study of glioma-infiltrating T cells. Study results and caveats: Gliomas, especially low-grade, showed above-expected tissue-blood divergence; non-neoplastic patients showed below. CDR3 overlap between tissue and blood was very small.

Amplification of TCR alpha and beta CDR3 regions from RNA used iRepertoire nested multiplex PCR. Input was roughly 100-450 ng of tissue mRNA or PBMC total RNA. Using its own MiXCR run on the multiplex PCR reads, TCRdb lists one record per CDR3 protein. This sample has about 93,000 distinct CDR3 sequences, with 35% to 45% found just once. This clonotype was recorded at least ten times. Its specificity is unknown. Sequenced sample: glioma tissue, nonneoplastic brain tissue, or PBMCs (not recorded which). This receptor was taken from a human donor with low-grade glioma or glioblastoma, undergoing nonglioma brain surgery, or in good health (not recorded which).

CDR3 DNA sequence: TGCGCCAGCAGCCGGGGGAACACCGGGGAGCTGTTTTTT. It yields the protein CASSRGNTGELFF. The V gene is TRBV4-1, the J gene TRBJ2-2; D gene unclear. V lost 4 bases to trimming and J lost 1 base, with 4 bases between them. CDR3 length equals 13 residues. Germline-derived CDR1 and CDR2 are MGHRA and YSYEKL.